Following are 16 T cell receptor beta chains from one sample sequenced in a study of T cell responses to AZD1222 COVID-19 vaccine (dated by TCRdb to 2020 to 2022). Receptors were amplified or captured by the immunoSEQ multiplex PCR assay. What TCRdb holds here is the immuneACCESS table cut down to in-frame rearrangements. Part of the clones is not present; checked against another copy, under half of the missing clones reflect an unresolved V gene, and the others are unexplained. The sample has under 200,000 clones on record, around 92% of them singletons. Approximately 1.3% of the sample is taken by the ten largest. The time point tag for this specimen amounts to: about 28 days (+/-7) after the second vaccine dose. The sequencing here drew on peripheral blood, taken 28 days after the second AZD1222 dose. These receptors came from an adult who received the AZD1222 COVID-19 vaccine.

The V gene is TRBV27, the J gene TRBJ1-2; tentative D call: TRBD1 (6 bases). Germline V lookup: CDR1 MNHEY, CDR2 SMNVEV (reference sequence). CDR3 length: 14 amino acids. Deletions cut 5 bases from V and 8 bases from J, with 18 bases between. The CDR3 bases are TGTGCCAGCAGTACAACAGGGCTTGCGGGGGGCTACACCTTC. This gives the protein CASSTTGLAGGYTF.

The chain links TRBV6-2 or TRBV6-3 to TRBJ2-2, with 8 positions matching TRBD2. The germline CDR1 and CDR2 sequences are MNHEY and SVGEGT. This CDR3 region has 15 residues. Trimming cost V 6 bases and J 4 bases; bases outside gene matches: 7. CDR3 DNA sequence: TGTGCCAGCAGCCTCGGGGGGGCAGGCACCGGGGAGCTGTTTTTT. Protein sequence: CASSLGGAGTGELFF.

The J gene is TRBJ2-3, the V gene TRBV6-5, with 8 bases lining up with TRBD2. Germline loops: CDR1 MNHEY, CDR2 SVGAGI. The CDR3 contains 14 residues. Unmatched junction bases numbered 3, after V lost 6 bases and J lost 1 base. This CDR3 reads CASSPGGGTDTQYF. The CDR3, as DNA: TGTGCCAGCAGCCCCGGGGGGGGCACAGATACGCAGTATTTT.

The V call is TRBV25-1, the J call TRBJ2-3; 9 bases fit TRBD1. Per the germline V gene, CDR1 is MGHDK and CDR2 is SYGVNS. Germline trimming cut 4 bases from V and 2 bases from J; bases unmatched to any gene: 4. The CDR3 runs to 15 residues. The CDR3 sequence is CASSVGQGSTDTQYF. The CDR3, as DNA: TGTGCCAGCAGTGTAGGACAGGGGTCCACAGATACGCAGTATTTT.

The genes are TRBV6-5 and TRBJ2-5, with a possible D match to TRBD1 (5 bases). Trimming removed 6 bases from V and 4 bases from J, with 9 bases in between. The CDR3 runs to 12 residues. Germline CDR1 is MNHEY and CDR2 is SVGAGI. The CDR3 region is CASSRQRETQYF. The DNA for the CDR3 is TGTGCCAGCAGCAGACAGAGAGAGACCCAGTACTTC.

The chain joins TRBV11-2 to TRBJ2-1; weak D call: TRBD1 (7 bases). The V end was cut by 3 bases, the J end by 3 bases, with 21 bases between. From germline, CDR1 is SGHAT and CDR2 FQNNGV. The CDR3 runs to 18 residues. This chain's CDR3 is CASSFRRGEAVGYNEQFF. In DNA, the CDR3 is TGTGCCAGCAGCTTTCGCAGGGGGGAGGCTGTGGGCTACAATGAGCAGTTCTTC. The full variable domain, completed using reference TRBV11-2 and TRBJ2-1, is EAGVAQSPRYKIIEKRQSVAFWCNPISGHATLYWYQQILGQGPKLLIQFQNNGVVDDSQLPKDRFSAERLKGVDSTLKIQPAKLEDSAVYLCASSFRRGEAVGYNEQFFGPGTRLTVL.

This chain uses TRBV9 with TRBJ2-3, with no clear D. This CDR3 has 14 amino acids. Germline V gene data show CDR1 as SGDLS and CDR2 as YYNGEE. Trimming removed 0 bases at V and 4 bases at J, with 9 bases between. The CDR3 nucleotides are TGTGCCAGCAGCGTAGGGCAGAACGCAGATACGCAGTATTTT. Translated, it gives CASSVGQNADTQYF.

The J gene is TRBJ1-2, the V gene TRBV11-2; D is perhaps TRBD1 (5 bases). This CDR3 has 14 amino acids. Germline V CDR1 and CDR2: SGHAT, FQNNGV. Trimming left V 4 bases short and J 4 bases short, with 13 bases between. In DNA form, the CDR3 reads TGTGCCAGCAGCTCGGGGGAACAGTTCTATGGCTACACCTTC. Translation gives CASSSGEQFYGYTF.

CDR3 amino acids: CAISRQGPVSGNTIYF. CDR3 DNA: TGTGCCATCAGCCGGCAGGGCCCTGTCTCTGGAAACACCATATATTTT. The gene calls are TRBV10-3 and TRBJ1-3; possibly TRBD1 for D (5 bases). Germline V gene data show CDR1 as ENHRY and CDR2 as SYGVKD. V lost 6 bases to trimming and J lost 0 bases, with 15 bases between them. The CDR3 runs to 16 residues.

The CDR3, as DNA: TGTGCCAGCAGCCCCGGTGGGGTCTACGAGCAGTACTTC. This encodes CASSPGGVYEQYF. The chain combines TRBV4-2 with TRBJ2-7; unclear D gene. Trimming removed 4 bases from V and 3 bases from J, with 10 bases in between. This CDR3 spans 13 amino acids. Germline-derived CDR1 and CDR2 are LGHNA and YNFKEQ.

The V call is TRBV10-3, the J call TRBJ2-1, with no clear D. Trimming stripped 2 bases from V and 2 bases from J, with 16 bases between. This CDR3 comprises 17 residues. Germline values: CDR1 ENHRY, CDR2 SYGVKD. CDR3 sequence: CAISEPPTGLPYNEQFF. DNA of the CDR3: TGTGCCATCAGTGAGCCCCCGACTGGCCTACCCTACAATGAGCAGTTCTTC.

The chain has TRBV30 and TRBJ2-4; D is unclear. Trimming removed 1 base at V and 0 bases at J, with 10 bases between. Germline V gene lookup returns CDR1 GTSNPN and CDR2 SVGIG (reference sequence). The CDR3 extends over 15 amino acids. This chain's CDR3 is CAWSGRKGAKNIQYF. CDR3 DNA sequence: TGTGCCTGGAGTGGGCGGAAGGGAGCCAAAAACATTCAGTACTTC.

V is TRBV6-5 and J is TRBJ1-2, with TRBD1 matching over 9 bases. Germline CDR1 reads MNHEY; CDR2 reads SVGAGI. CDR3 length: 12 amino acids. Unmatched junction bases numbered 1, after V lost 5 bases and J lost 6 bases. The CDR3 DNA is TGTGCCAGCAGTCGACAGGGGGATGGCTACACCTTC. Protein sequence: CASSRQGDGYTF.

The V call is TRBV2, the J call TRBJ1-5; D perhaps matches TRBD1 (6 bases). V shed 4 bases and J shed 0 bases, with 7 bases lying between them. Germline V gene data show CDR1 as SNHLY and CDR2 as FYNNEI. This CDR3 has 14 residues. The CDR3 loop reads CASSVDSSNQPQHF. In DNA form, the CDR3 reads TGTGCCAGCAGTGTGGACAGTAGCAATCAGCCCCAGCATTTT.

The rearrangement uses TRBV5-6 and TRBJ1-4; 10 bases align to TRBD1. Germline V gene lookup returns CDR1 SGHDT and CDR2 YYEEEE. The CDR3 has 16 residues. J gave up 0 bases and V 4 bases, and 3 bases lay outside the gene matches. DNA of the CDR3: TGTGCCAGCAGCGGGGGGACAGGGGCAACTAATGAAAAACTGTTTTTT. Translated: CASSGGTGATNEKLFF.

The J gene is TRBJ1-2, the V gene TRBV28; perhaps TRBD1 as D (5 bases). V lost 6 bases, J lost 4 bases, and 12 bases lay in between. Germline lookup yields CDR1 MDHEN and CDR2 SYDVKM. The CDR3 consists of 13 residues. The CDR3 DNA follows: TGTGCCAGCAGCGTATCGGGGGTCTATGGCTACACCTTC. This codes for CASSVSGVYGYTF.